This paragraph covers one T cell receptor (beta chain) sequence. These data originate in a study of T-cell reconstitution after alpha-beta-depleted transplantation in children. Preparing the TCRbeta library involved the use of unique molecular identifiers. TCRdb called the PCR reads again in MiXCR, with one record for every CDR3 protein. The profile shows about 240,000 distinct CDR3 sequences, 12% of them singletons. The V gene end was trimmed by 3 bases and the J gene end by 0 bases; junction bases not matched to a gene: 5. The CDR3 has 16 residues. Germline lookup yields CDR1 SGHRS and CDR2 YFSETQ. This clonotype was obtained from a human donor who donated a stem cell graft to a child with acute lymphoblastic leukemia. This chain connects TRBV5-1 to TRBJ2-1, with 8 bases fitting TRBD2. Sequenced here: PBMCs from the stem cell graft donor, sampled from the stem cell graft. CDR3 DNA sequence: TGCGCCAGCAGCTCCACTAGCGGCAACTCCTACAATGAGCAGTTCTTC. Its translation: CASSSTSGNSYNEQFF.